The 24 T cell receptor beta chains reported below all come from one sample, sequenced in a study of response to subunit inactivated influenza vaccine. MiXCR, run by TCRdb on the RT-PCR reads, gives a single entry per CDR3 protein. The sample yields roughly 760,000 distinct CDR3 sequences, 21% seen once. Material: PBMCs from blood, obtained roughly 5 days after vaccination. These receptors were obtained from a man aged 50-60 years who received an inactivated influenza vaccine.

This clonotype was found many times. This sequence joins TRBV20-1 and TRBJ2-4; D unclear. V lost 3 bases, J lost 0 bases, and 12 bases lay in between. The CDR3 length is 15 residues. Germline V gene data show CDR1 as DFQATT and CDR2 as SNEGSKA (reference sequence). The CDR3, as DNA: TGCAGTGCTAGTTACAACCGGCTAGCCAAAAACATTCAGTACTTC. Amino acids: CSASYNRLAKNIQYF.

This clonotype was counted many times. The chain links TRBV12-3 or TRBV12-4 to TRBJ2-7; D is unresolved. The germline V and J ends were trimmed by 5 bases and 6 bases, with 14 bases remaining between them. The CDR3 is made up of 13 amino acids. In DNA form, the CDR3 reads TGTGCCAGCAGTACCGGGCGCGTGGGCGAGCAGTACTTC. This gives the protein CASSTGRVGEQYF.

This clonotype was counted a few times. V gene TRBV6-1 combines with J gene TRBJ2-7, with 9 positions matching TRBD1. This CDR3 spans 15 amino acids. J was trimmed by 6 bases and V by 6 bases; bases with no gene match: 12. Germline assignment: CDR1 MNHNS and CDR2 SASEGT. The CDR3 spells CASSRGTGRSSEQYF. The CDR3 nucleotides are TGTGCCAGCAGCCGGGGGACAGGGAGGAGTTCCGAGCAGTACTTC.

This clonotype was found a few times. CDR3 nucleotide sequence: TGTGCCACCAGCAAGGCAGGGGGCGGCTATGGCTACACCTTC. Its translation: CATSKAGGGYGYTF. The rearrangement links TRBV15 to TRBJ1-2; 8 nucleotides match TRBD1. Germline loops: CDR1 LNHNV, CDR2 YYDKDF (reference sequence). The V and J ends lost 4 bases and 4 bases, in that order; junction bases with no gene match: 5. This CDR3 is built from 14 residues.

The V and J genes are TRBV5-1 and TRBJ2-7; possible D gene TRBD1, 6 bases. The germline V gene encodes CDR1 SGHRS and CDR2 YFSETQ. CDR3 length: 15 amino acids. With 4 bases removed from V and 4 bases from J, the gap between germline ends came to 18 bases. CDR3 in DNA: TGCGCCAGCAGCCCCGCTCCCGGGACATCTTACGAGCAGTACTTC. This encodes CASSPAPGTSYEQYF.

The chain combines TRBV7-3 with TRBJ2-1; 7 bases are a match to TRBD2. Germline CDR1 SGHTA, CDR2 FQGTGA. The CDR3 contains 14 residues. With 4 bases clipped from V and 6 bases from J, the junction kept 6 bases outside the gene matches. The CDR3 loop is CASSSRTSPNEQFF. CDR3 bases: TGTGCCAGCAGCTCACGGACTAGTCCCAATGAGCAGTTCTTC. Variable domain in full (rest from reference TRBV7-3 and TRBJ2-1): GAGVSQTPSNKVTEKGKYVELRCDPISGHTALYWYRQSLGQGPEFLIYFQGTGAADDSGLPNDRFFAVRPEGSVSTLKIQRTERGDSAVYLCASSSRTSPNEQFFGPGTRLTVL.

The chain joins TRBV20-1 to TRBJ2-1; TRBD1 matches at 12 bases. This CDR3 comprises 16 residues. Per the germline V gene, CDR1 is DFQATT and CDR2 is SNEGSKA (reference sequence). V trimming: 5 bases; J trimming: 4 bases; junction bases outside the gene matches: 9. Here the CDR3 DNA reads TGCAGTGCTGTGGGGCGGGACAGGGGGCCATACAATGAGCAGTTCTTC. It encodes CSAVGRDRGPYNEQFF.

The V gene is TRBV3-1, the J gene TRBJ2-1; the match to TRBD2 covers 9 bases. V shed 0 bases, J shed 10 bases, and the junction held 1 base outside the gene matches. The CDR3 is made up of 13 amino acids. The germline CDR1 and CDR2 sequences are LGHDT and YNNKEL (reference sequence). The CDR3, as DNA: TGTGCCAGCAGCCAAGAAAGCGGGGGGGAGCAGTTCTTC. Its translation: CASSQESGGEQFF.

This clonotype has only a few counts. The rearrangement joins TRBV5-4 to TRBJ2-1, with 14 nucleotides matching TRBD2. Germline V gene data show CDR1 as SGHNT and CDR2 as YYREEE (reference sequence). This CDR3 is built from 18 residues. V lost 3 bases to trimming and J lost 0 bases; unmatched junction nucleotides: 5. CDR3 coding DNA: TGTGCCAGCAGCTCGGGACTAGCGGGGGCCCTCTCCTACAATGAGCAGTTCTTC. This codes for CASSSGLAGALSYNEQFF.

This clonotype has ten or more counts. The chain joins TRBV5-6 to TRBJ2-2, with TRBD1 matching 8 bases. Germline V gives CDR1 SGHDT, CDR2 YYEEEE. The CDR3 sequence is 20 residues long. With V trimmed by 0 bases and J by 3 bases, 16 bases remained unmatched. In DNA form, the CDR3 reads TGTGCCAGCAGCTTGGTTATTCGGTGGGGACAGGACGAGGACACCGGGGAGCTGTTTTTT. It is translated as CASSLVIRWGQDEDTGELFF.

This clonotype showed up just a few times. V is TRBV29-1 and J is TRBJ2-5, with 11 positions matching TRBD1. The CDR3 totals 14 residues. Germline CDR1 SQVTM, CDR2 ANQGSEA. V lost 7 bases to trimming and J lost 2 bases; unmatched junction nucleotides: 6. The CDR3 here is CSGGDRGKQETQYF. CDR3 DNA: TGCAGCGGGGGGGACAGGGGGAAACAAGAGACCCAGTACTTC.

A few counts support this clonotype. The chain is built from TRBV30 and TRBJ1-3; TRBD1 might be the D (5 bases). Germline V gene sequence: CDR1 GTSNPN, CDR2 SVGIG (reference sequence). The CDR3 loop spans 13 amino acids. V gave up 8 bases and J gave up 3 bases, with 14 bases separating them. The CDR3 loop is CAGDLTNGNTIYF. The CDR3 DNA reads as TGTGCCGGGGACCTTACGAATGGAAACACCATATATTTT.

This clonotype came up a few times. The chain is built from TRBV6-1 and TRBJ2-7; D is possibly TRBD1 (5 bases). The CDR3 extends over 16 amino acids. Per the germline V gene, CDR1 is MNHNS and CDR2 is SASEGT. The germline V and J ends were trimmed by 1 base and 2 bases, with 15 bases remaining between them. DNA of the CDR3: TGTGCCAGCAGTGAAGGATCTTGGGGCTTGGCCTACGAGCAGTACTTC. It translates to CASSEGSWGLAYEQYF.

V gene TRBV27 combines with J gene TRBJ1-5, with TRBD1 matching 7 bases. CDR3 length: 16 amino acids. J lost 1 base, V lost 5 bases, and 8 bases had no gene match. Germline V gene sequence: CDR1 MNHEY, CDR2 SMNVEV (reference sequence). The CDR3 DNA reads as TGTGCCAGCAGTCCGGGACAGTCAGGGAGCAATCAGCCCCAGCATTTT. Its protein product is CASSPGQSGSNQPQHF.

CDR3 sequence: CASSNRQGWSETQYF. Here the CDR3 DNA reads TGTGCCAGCAGCAATCGGCAGGGGTGGTCTGAGACCCAGTACTTC. The genes are TRBV5-8 and TRBJ2-5, with TRBD1 as a possible D gene (6 bases). Trimming shortened V by 4 bases and J by 5 bases, and 18 bases separated the two germline ends. The CDR3 extends over 15 amino acids. Germline CDR1 reads SGHTS; CDR2 reads YDEGEE.

The rearrangement uses TRBV7-3 and TRBJ2-2; the D gene is possibly TRBD1 (6 bases). With 1 base removed from V and 7 bases from J, the gap between germline ends came to 13 bases. The CDR3 consists of 15 residues. Germline loops: CDR1 SGHTA, CDR2 FQGTGA. DNA of the CDR3: TGTGCCAGCAGCTTAATGGCAGGGGTTGGCGGGGAGCTGTTTTTT. This codes for CASSLMAGVGGELFF.

This clonotype was observed a few times. The rearrangement joins TRBV12-3 or TRBV12-4 to TRBJ2-5, with unresolved D. The V and J ends lost 1 base and 5 bases respectively, with 11 bases between them. The CDR3 is made up of 14 amino acids. The CDR3: CASSLGVAKETQYF. CDR3 nucleotides: TGTGCCAGCAGTTTAGGGGTGGCAAAGGAGACCCAGTACTTC.

J is TRBJ2-7 and V is TRBV6-5; D unresolved. Per the germline V gene, CDR1 is MNHEY and CDR2 is SVGAGI. Trimming shortened V by 2 bases and J by 0 bases, and 11 bases separated the two germline ends. The CDR3 consists of 15 residues. CDR3 coding DNA: TGTGCCAGCAGTTACGGAAGACGGAACTCCTACGAGCAGTACTTC. It codes for CASSYGRRNSYEQYF.

The chain carries TRBV4-2 and TRBJ2-6; D tentatively reads TRBD1 or TRBD2 (5 bases each). This CDR3 contains 19 residues. Germline V gene data show CDR1 as LGHNA and CDR2 as YNFKEQ. The V and J ends lost 4 bases and 1 base respectively, with 20 bases between them. DNA for the CDR3: TGTGCCAGCAGCCCAGGGACGTTGGGGGAGATGTCTGGGGCCAACGTCCTGACTTTC. As protein: CASSPGTLGEMSGANVLTF.

Only a few counts were recorded for this clonotype. V usage is TRBV6-5 and J usage is TRBJ2-5; tentative D call: TRBD2 (5 bases). The CDR3 is 16 amino acids. Germline V CDR1 and CDR2: MNHEY, SVGAGI. Trimming removed 0 bases from V and 5 bases from J, with 16 bases in between. The CDR3 here is CASSYSFPGTGETQYF. CDR3 nucleotide sequence: TGTGCCAGCAGTTACTCGTTTCCGGGAACGGGGGAGACCCAGTACTTC.

The chain has TRBV10-3 and TRBJ2-3; D is ambiguous. The CDR3 has 13 amino acids. Per the germline V gene, CDR1 is ENHRY and CDR2 is SYGVKD. Trimming pared 8 bases from V and 0 bases from J, leaving 9 bases between. CDR3 residues: CAIRQASTDTQYF. Written as DNA, the CDR3 is TGTGCCATCCGTCAGGCTAGCACAGATACGCAGTATTTT.

This chain uses TRBV29-1 with TRBJ2-3; D possibly matches TRBD1 or TRBD2 (6 bases each). The germline CDR1 and CDR2 sequences are SQVTM and ANQGSEA. Trimming shortened V by 8 bases and J by 0 bases, and 15 bases separated the two germline ends. CDR3 length equals 14 residues. CDR3 region: CSSWRDKSTDTQYF. The CDR3 DNA follows: TGCAGCTCATGGAGGGACAAAAGCACAGATACGCAGTATTTT.

The chain is built from TRBV5-8 and TRBJ2-7, with no clear D. Per germline, CDR1 SGHTS and CDR2 YDEGEE. Trimming removed 0 bases at V and 6 bases at J, with 13 bases between. This CDR3 spans 14 amino acids. CDR3 in DNA: TGTGCCAGCAGCTTGGAGGGCAGTTCAGGCGAGCAGTACTTC. This sequence encodes CASSLEGSSGEQYF.

This sequence joins TRBV29-1 and TRBJ1-1; tentatively, D is TRBD1 (6 bases). Germline V gene data show CDR1 as SQVTM and CDR2 as ANQGSEA. This CDR3 contains 13 residues. V was trimmed by 4 bases and J by 6 bases, leaving 15 bases between them. CDR3 region: CSVANGQWAEAFF. For the CDR3, the DNA is TGCAGCGTTGCTAACGGACAGTGGGCTGAAGCTTTCTTT.